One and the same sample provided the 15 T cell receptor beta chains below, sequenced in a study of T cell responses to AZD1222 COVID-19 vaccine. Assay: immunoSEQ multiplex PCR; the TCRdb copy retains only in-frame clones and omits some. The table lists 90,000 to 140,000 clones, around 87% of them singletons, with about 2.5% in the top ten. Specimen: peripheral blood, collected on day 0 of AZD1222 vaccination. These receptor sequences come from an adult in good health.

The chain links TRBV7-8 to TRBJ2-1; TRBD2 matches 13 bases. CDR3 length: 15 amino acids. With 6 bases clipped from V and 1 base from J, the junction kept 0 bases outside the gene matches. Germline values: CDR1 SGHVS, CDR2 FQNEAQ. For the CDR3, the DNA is TGTGCCAGCAGACTAGCGGGGGGGTCCTACAATGAGCAGTTCTTC. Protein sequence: CASRLAGGSYNEQFF.

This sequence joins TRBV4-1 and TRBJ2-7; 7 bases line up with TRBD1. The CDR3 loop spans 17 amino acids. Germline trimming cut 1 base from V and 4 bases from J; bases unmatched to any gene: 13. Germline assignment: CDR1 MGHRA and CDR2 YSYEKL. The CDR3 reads CASSQGGTDIGWYEQYF. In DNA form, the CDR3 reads TGCGCCAGCAGCCAAGGGGGGACAGACATCGGGTGGTACGAGCAGTACTTC.

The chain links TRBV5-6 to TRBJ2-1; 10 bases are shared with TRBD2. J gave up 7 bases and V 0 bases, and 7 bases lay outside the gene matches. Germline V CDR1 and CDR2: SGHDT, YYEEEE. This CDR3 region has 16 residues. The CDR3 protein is CASSLAKAGGLNEQFF. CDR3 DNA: TGTGCCAGCAGCTTGGCCAAAGCGGGGGGGCTTAATGAGCAGTTCTTC.

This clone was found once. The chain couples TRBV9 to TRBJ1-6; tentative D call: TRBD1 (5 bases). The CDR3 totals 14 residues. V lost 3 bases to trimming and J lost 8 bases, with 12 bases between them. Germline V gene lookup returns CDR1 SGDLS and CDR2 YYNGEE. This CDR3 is CASSEAGAHSPLHF. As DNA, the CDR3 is TGTGCCAGCAGCGAGGCCGGGGCCCATTCACCCCTCCACTTT.

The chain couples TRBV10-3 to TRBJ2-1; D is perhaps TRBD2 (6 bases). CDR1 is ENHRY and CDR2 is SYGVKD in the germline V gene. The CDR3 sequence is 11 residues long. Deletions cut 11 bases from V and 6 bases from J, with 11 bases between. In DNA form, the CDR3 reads TGTGCCGGAGGGACGGCCAATGAGCAGTTCTTC. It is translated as CAGGTANEQFF.

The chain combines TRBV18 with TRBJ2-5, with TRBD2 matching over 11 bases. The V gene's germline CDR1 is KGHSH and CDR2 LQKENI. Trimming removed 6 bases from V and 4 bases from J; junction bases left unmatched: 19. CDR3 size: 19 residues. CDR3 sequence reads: CASSPRGPLAGGGVETQYF. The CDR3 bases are TGTGCCAGCTCCCCTAGAGGCCCTCTAGCGGGAGGAGGAGTAGAGACCCAGTACTTC.

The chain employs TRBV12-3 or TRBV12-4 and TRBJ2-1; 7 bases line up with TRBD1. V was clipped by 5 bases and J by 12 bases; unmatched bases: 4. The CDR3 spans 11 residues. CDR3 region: CASSIGDRQFF. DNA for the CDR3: TGTGCCAGCAGTATAGGGGACAGGCAGTTCTTC.

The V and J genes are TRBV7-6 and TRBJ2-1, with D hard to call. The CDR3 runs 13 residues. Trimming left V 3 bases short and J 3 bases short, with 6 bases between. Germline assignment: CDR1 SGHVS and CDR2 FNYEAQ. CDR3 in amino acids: CASSFGVYNEQFF. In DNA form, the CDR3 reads TGTGCCAGCAGCTTTGGGGTCTACAATGAGCAGTTCTTC.

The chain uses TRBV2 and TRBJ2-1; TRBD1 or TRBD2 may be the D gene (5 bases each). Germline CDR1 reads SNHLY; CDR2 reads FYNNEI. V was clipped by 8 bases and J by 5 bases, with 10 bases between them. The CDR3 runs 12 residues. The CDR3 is CASGHGDNEQFF. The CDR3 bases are TGTGCCAGCGGACACGGGGACAATGAGCAGTTCTTC.

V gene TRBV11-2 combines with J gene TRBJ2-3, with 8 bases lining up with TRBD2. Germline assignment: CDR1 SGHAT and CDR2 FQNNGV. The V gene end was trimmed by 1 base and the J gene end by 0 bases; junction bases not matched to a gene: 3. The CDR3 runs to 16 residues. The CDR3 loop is CASSLVASGSTDTQYF. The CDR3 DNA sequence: TGTGCCAGCAGCTTAGTGGCTAGCGGGAGCACAGATACGCAGTATTTT.

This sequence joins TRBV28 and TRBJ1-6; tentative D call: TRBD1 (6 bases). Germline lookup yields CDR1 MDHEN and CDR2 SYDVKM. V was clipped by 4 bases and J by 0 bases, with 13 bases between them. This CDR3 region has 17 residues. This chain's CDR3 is CASSSDSWSSYNSPLHF. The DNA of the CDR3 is TGTGCCAGCAGTTCGGACAGCTGGAGCTCCTATAATTCACCCCTCCACTTT. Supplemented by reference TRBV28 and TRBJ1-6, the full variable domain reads DVKVTQSSRYLVKRTGEKVFLECVQDMDHENMFWYRQDPGLGLRLIYFSYDVKMKEKGDIPEGYSVSREKKERFSLILESASTNQTSMYLCASSSDSWSSYNSPLHFGNGTRLTVT.

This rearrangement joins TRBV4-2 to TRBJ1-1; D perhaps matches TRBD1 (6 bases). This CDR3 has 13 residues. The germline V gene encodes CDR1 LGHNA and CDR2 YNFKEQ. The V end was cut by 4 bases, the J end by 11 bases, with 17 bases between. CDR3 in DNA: TGTGCCAGCAGCCCCGGGACCCCGGGGGCCGCTTTCTTT. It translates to CASSPGTPGAAFF.

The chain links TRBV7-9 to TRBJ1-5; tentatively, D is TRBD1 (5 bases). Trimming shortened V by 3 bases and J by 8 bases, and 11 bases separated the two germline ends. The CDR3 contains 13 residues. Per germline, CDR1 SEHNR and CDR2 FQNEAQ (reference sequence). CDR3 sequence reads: CASSFQGAEPQHF. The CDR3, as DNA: TGTGCCAGCAGCTTTCAGGGCGCTGAGCCCCAGCATTTT.

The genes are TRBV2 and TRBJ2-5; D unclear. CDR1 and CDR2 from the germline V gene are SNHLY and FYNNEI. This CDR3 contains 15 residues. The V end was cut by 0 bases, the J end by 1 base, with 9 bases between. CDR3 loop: CASSEAWAGQETQYF. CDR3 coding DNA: TGTGCCAGCAGTGAAGCTTGGGCAGGCCAAGAGACCCAGTACTTC.

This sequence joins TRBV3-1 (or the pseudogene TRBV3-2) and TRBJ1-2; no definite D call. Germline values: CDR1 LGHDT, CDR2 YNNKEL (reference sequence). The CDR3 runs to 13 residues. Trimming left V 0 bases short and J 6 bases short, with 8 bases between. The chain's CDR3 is CASSQDTRDGYTF. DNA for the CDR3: TGTGCCAGCAGCCAAGATACTAGGGATGGCTACACCTTC.